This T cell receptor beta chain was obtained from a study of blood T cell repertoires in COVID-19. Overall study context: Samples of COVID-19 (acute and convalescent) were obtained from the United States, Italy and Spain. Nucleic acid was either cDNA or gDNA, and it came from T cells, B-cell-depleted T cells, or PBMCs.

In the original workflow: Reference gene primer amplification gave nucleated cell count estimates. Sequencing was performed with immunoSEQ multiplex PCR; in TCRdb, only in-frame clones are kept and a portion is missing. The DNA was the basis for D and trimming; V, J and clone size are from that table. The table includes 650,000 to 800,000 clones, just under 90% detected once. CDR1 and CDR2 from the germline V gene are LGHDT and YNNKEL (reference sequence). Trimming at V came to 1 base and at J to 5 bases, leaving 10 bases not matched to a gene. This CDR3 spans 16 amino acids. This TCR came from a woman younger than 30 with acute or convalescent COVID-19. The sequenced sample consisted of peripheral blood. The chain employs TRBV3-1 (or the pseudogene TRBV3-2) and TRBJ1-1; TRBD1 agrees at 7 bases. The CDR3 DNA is TGTGCCAGCAGCCAAGGAGCCTTCGACAGGGTAACTGAAGCTTTCTTT. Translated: CASSQGAFDRVTEAFF.